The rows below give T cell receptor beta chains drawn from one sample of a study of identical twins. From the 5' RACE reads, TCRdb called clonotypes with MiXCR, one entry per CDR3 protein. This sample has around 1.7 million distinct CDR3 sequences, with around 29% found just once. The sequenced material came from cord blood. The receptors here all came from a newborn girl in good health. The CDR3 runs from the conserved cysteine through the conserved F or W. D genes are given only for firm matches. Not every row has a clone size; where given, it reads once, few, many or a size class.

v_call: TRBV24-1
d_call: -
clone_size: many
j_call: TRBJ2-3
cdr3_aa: CATSDSYFTDTQYF
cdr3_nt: TGTGCCACCAGTGATAGCTATTTCACAGATACGCAGTATTTT

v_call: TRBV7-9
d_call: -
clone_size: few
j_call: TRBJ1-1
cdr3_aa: CASSPALRVNTEAFF
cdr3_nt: TGTGCCAGCAGCCCCGCCCTCAGGGTGAACACTGAAGCTTTCTTT

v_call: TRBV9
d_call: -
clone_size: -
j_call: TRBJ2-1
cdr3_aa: CASSASASVANEQFF
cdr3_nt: TGTGCCAGCAGCGCATCGGCTTCTGTCGCCAATGAGCAGTTCTTC

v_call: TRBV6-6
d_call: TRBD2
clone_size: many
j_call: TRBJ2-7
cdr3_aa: CASSYSSGRYEQYF
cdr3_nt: TGTGCCAGCAGTTATTCCAGCGGGAGATACGAGCAGTACTTC

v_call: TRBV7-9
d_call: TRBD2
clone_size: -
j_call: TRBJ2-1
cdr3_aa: CASSLVPLAGGLSSYNEQFF
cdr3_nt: TGTGCCAGCAGCTTAGTCCCGCTAGCGGGGGGCCTCAGCTCCTACAATGAGCAGTTCTTC

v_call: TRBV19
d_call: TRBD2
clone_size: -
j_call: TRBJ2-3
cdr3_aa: CASSNAGGLADTQYF
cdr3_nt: TGTGCCAGTAGTAATGCGGGGGGCCTCGCAGATACGCAGTATTTT

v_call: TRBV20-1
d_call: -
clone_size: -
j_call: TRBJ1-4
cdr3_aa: CSARGYWKNATNEKLFF
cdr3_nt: TGCAGTGCTAGAGGGTACTGGAAGAATGCAACTAATGAAAAACTGTTTTTT

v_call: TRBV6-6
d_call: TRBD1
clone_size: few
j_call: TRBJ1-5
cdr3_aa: CASSYRTGRNQPQHF
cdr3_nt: TGTGCCAGCAGTTACCGGACAGGGAGGAATCAGCCCCAGCATTTT

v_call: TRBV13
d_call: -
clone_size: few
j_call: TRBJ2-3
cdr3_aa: CASNSQGADTQYF
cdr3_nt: TGTGCCAGCAACTCACAAGGGGCAGATACGCAGTATTTT

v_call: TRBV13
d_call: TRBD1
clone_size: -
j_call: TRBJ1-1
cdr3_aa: CASSLETGDAFF
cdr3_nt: TGTGCCAGCAGCTTAGAGACAGGGGACGCTTTCTTT

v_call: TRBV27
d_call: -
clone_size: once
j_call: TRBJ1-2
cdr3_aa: CASSFSRQLYGYTF
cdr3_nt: TGTGCCAGCAGTTTCTCCCGACAGCTCTATGGCTACACCTTC

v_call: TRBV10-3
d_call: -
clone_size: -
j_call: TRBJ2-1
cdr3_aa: CAIPGVPNEQFF
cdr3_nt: TGTGCCATCCCCGGGGTCCCCAATGAGCAGTTCTTC

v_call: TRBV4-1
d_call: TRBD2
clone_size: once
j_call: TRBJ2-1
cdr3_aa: CASSQGASGSFYEQFF
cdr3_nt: TGCGCCAGCAGCCAAGGGGCTAGCGGGAGCTTTTATGAGCAGTTCTTC

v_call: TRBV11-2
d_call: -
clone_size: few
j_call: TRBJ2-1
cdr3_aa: CASSLRPQAGWGYNEQFF
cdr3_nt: TGTGCCAGCAGCTTAAGACCCCAAGCAGGCTGGGGCTACAATGAGCAGTTCTTC

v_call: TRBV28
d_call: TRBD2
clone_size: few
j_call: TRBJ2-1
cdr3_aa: CASNPSSGKFYNEQFF
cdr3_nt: TGTGCCAGCAACCCATCTAGCGGGAAATTCTACAATGAGCAGTTCTTC

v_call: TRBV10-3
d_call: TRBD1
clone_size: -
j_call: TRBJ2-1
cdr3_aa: CATGQEPSYEQFF
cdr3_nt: TGTGCCACCGGACAGGAGCCCTCTTACGAGCAGTTCTTC

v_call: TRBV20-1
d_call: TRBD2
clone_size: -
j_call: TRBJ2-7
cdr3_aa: CSARSQGLGPYEQYF
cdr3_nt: TGCAGTGCTAGATCCCAGGGACTAGGGCCCTACGAGCAGTACTTC

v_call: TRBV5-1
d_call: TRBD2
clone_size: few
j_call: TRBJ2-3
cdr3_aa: CASRRYGLAGAPSTDTQYF
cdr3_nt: TGCGCCAGCAGGAGGTATGGGCTAGCGGGGGCCCCTAGCACAGATACGCAGTATTTT

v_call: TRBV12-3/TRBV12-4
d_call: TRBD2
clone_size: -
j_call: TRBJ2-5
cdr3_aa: CASSSSGGAVNEQYF
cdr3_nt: TGTGCCAGCAGTTCTAGCGGGGGGGCCGTGAATGAGCAGTACTTC

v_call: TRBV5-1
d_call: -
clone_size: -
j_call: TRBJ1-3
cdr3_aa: CASSLENSGNTIYF
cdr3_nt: TGCGCCAGCAGCTTGGAGAACTCTGGAAACACCATATATTTT